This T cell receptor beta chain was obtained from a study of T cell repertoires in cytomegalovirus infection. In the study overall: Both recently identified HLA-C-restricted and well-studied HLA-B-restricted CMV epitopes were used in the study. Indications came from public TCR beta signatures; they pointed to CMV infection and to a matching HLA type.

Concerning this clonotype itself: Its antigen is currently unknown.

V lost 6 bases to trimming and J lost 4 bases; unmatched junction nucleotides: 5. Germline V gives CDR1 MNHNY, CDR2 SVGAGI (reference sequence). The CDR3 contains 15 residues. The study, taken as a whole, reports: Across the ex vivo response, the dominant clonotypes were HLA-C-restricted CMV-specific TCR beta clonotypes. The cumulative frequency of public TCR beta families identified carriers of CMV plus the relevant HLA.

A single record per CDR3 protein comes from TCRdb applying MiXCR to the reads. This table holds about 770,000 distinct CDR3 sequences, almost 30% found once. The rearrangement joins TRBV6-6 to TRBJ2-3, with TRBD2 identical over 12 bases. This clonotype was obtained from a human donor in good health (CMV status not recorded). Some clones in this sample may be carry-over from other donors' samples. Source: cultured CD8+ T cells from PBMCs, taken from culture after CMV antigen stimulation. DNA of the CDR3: TGTGCCAGCAGGGTCCTAGCGGGGGGGCCAGATACGCAGTATTTT. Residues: CASRVLAGGPDTQYF.